One and the same sample provided the 28 T cell receptor beta chains below, sequenced in a study of CD8 T cells in ankylosing spondylitis. In TCRdb, the 5' RACE reads were re-called with MiXCR into one record per CDR3 protein. The top ten clones hold approximately 0.46% of a sample with 700,000 to 850,000 distinct CDR3 sequences, around 11% of them seen once. Their target antigens are unknown. The study's findings and limits: A motif in TCR beta, a set of roughly 8 highly homologous variants, appeared characteristic of ankylosing spondylitis blood.

Input material: blood, either unsorted or a sorted T cell fraction (not recorded which). These receptors were obtained from a male donor with ankylosing spondylitis.

The table lists this clonotype with many counts. The chain recombines TRBV10-3 with TRBJ1-1; possible D gene TRBD1, 6 bases. V lost 6 bases, J lost 5 bases, and 10 bases lay in between. This CDR3 spans 12 amino acids. Germline CDR1 ENHRY, CDR2 SYGVKD. In nucleotides, the CDR3 is TGTGCCATCAGGCAAACAGGGACTGAAGCTTTCTTT. It encodes CAIRQTGTEAFF.

This clonotype was seen repeatedly, ten times or more. The chain recombines TRBV7-2 with TRBJ2-3; the D is unclear. Trimming shortened V by 5 bases and J by 7 bases, and 16 bases separated the two germline ends. Germline V lookup: CDR1 SGHTA, CDR2 FQGNSA. There are 14 residues in the CDR3. The CDR3 loop is CASSGRARGNTQYF. CDR3 in DNA: TGTGCCAGCAGCGGCCGGGCCCGCGGAAATACGCAGTATTTT.

This clonotype was found many times. The chain joins TRBV15 to TRBJ2-1; D ambiguous. Trimming removed 5 bases at V and 7 bases at J, with 9 bases between. CDR1 and CDR2 (germline): LNHNV, YYDKDF (reference sequence). This CDR3 has 12 residues. The CDR3: CATSWRGNEQFF. CDR3 DNA sequence: TGTGCCACCAGCTGGCGTGGTAATGAGCAGTTCTTC. Filled out from reference TRBV15 and TRBJ2-1, the complete variable domain reads DAMVIQNPRYQVTQFGKPVTLSCSQTLNHNVMYWYQQKSSQAPKLLFHYYDKDFNNEADTPDNFQSRRPNTSFCFLDIRSPGLGDTAMYLCATSWRGNEQFFGPGTRLTVL.

This clonotype appeared a few times. V gene TRBV4-2 combines with J gene TRBJ2-5; the D gene is possibly TRBD1 (6 bases). CDR1 and CDR2 (germline): LGHNA, YNFKEQ. This CDR3 contains 17 residues. The V and J ends lost 0 bases and 6 bases respectively, with 20 bases between them. This chain's CDR3 is CASSQDLSGRGRKTQYF. CDR3 DNA sequence: TGTGCCAGCAGCCAAGATCTTTCCGGCAGGGGTAGGAAGACCCAGTACTTC.

In this sample, this clonotype turned up many times. The chain couples TRBV27 to TRBJ2-3, with 11 bases aligning to TRBD1. CDR3 length: 15 amino acids. V lost 3 bases to trimming and J lost 6 bases; unmatched junction nucleotides: 5. The V gene's germline CDR1 is MNHEY and CDR2 SMNVEV (reference sequence). The CDR3 DNA is TGTGCCAGCAGTTTGCTCGGACAGGGGGCTGATACGCAGTATTTT. Translated: CASSLLGQGADTQYF.

The chain recombines TRBV6-5 with TRBJ1-3, with a tentative D call TRBD1 (5 bases). This CDR3 has 12 amino acids. V was trimmed by 11 bases and J by 0 bases, leaving 8 bases between them. CDR1 MNHEY and CDR2 SVGAGI come from the germline V gene. CDR3 residues: CAGQGSGNTIYF. The DNA for the CDR3 is TGTGCCGGCCAGGGCTCTGGAAACACCATATATTTT.

J is TRBJ1-1 and V is TRBV6-1; D remains unclear. The CDR3 is 13 amino acids. V lost 4 bases and J 6 bases, leaving 12 bases between the germline ends. Germline CDR1 reads MNHNS; CDR2 reads SASEGT. The DNA for the CDR3 is TGTGCCAGCAGTGTTAGTCCTTACGCTGAAGCTTTCTTT. Its translation: CASSVSPYAEAFF.

This clonotype has only a few counts. The chain uses TRBV6-1 and TRBJ1-2; D is uncertain. Germline V CDR1 and CDR2: MNHNS, SASEGT. Trimming cost V 10 bases and J 9 bases, with 24 bases left between them. The CDR3 runs 14 residues. Written as DNA, the CDR3 is TGTGCCACCAAAGATGCGACCTTCATGAGAAGCTACACCTTC. It codes for CATKDATFMRSYTF.

This clonotype has more than one count but fewer than ten. J is TRBJ1-2 and V is TRBV7-3; unclear D gene. The CDR3 sequence is 13 residues long. The V gene's germline CDR1 is SGHTA and CDR2 FQGTGA. V was pared by 0 bases and J by 6 bases, with 8 bases between. The CDR3 coding sequence is TGTGCCAGCAGCTTAACGGGCGGAGATGGCTACACCTTC. This encodes CASSLTGGDGYTF. Filled out from reference TRBV7-3 and TRBJ1-2, the complete variable domain reads GAGVSQTPSNKVTEKGKYVELRCDPISGHTALYWYRQSLGQGPEFLIYFQGTGAADDSGLPNDRFFAVRPEGSVSTLKIQRTERGDSAVYLCASSLTGGDGYTFGSGTRLTVV.

The genes are TRBV29-1 and TRBJ1-3; the match to TRBD1 covers 7 bases. The germline V gene has CDR1 SQVTM and CDR2 ANQGSEA. With 4 bases clipped from V and 3 bases from J, the junction kept 6 bases outside the gene matches. This CDR3 has 14 residues. The CDR3 reads CSVGDTGDGNTIYF. The DNA of the CDR3 is TGCAGCGTTGGGGATACAGGGGATGGAAACACCATATATTTT.

The chain links TRBV24-1 to TRBJ1-2; the match to TRBD1 covers 7 bases. The CDR3 length is 13 residues. Germline CDR1 KGHDR, CDR2 SFDVKD. V lost 5 bases to trimming and J lost 6 bases; unmatched junction nucleotides: 5. Written as DNA, the CDR3 is TGTGCCACCAGTGTCCCCGGGACAGATGGCTACACCTTC. The encoded protein is CATSVPGTDGYTF.

In its sample, this clonotype was seen many times. This chain links TRBV29-1 with TRBJ2-3, with D unclear. Trimming took off 6 bases at V and 0 bases at J, with 7 bases between the two ends. This CDR3 spans 12 amino acids. Germline V gives CDR1 SQVTM, CDR2 ANQGSEA. The CDR3 spells CSVRPSTDTQYF. DNA of the CDR3: TGCAGCGTACGCCCAAGCACAGATACGCAGTATTTT.

This clonotype has at least ten counts. V and J are TRBV11-2 and TRBJ2-3; TRBD1 agrees at 9 bases. This CDR3 is built from 19 residues. Germline CDR1 reads SGHAT; CDR2 reads FQNNGV. The V gene end was trimmed by 5 bases and the J gene end by 0 bases; junction bases not matched to a gene: 15. CDR3 amino acids: CASSTGTGYLFTSTDTQYF. Here the CDR3 DNA reads TGTGCCAGCAGCACGGGGACAGGGTACCTCTTCACTAGCACAGATACGCAGTATTTT.

A few counts support this clonotype. V usage is TRBV28 and J usage is TRBJ1-2; D gene ambiguous. Germline assignment: CDR1 MDHEN and CDR2 SYDVKM. The ends were cut back, 0 bases at V and 6 bases at J, with 2 bases in the middle. The CDR3 contains 11 residues. CDR3 loop: CASSLWDGYTF. DNA for the CDR3: TGTGCCAGCAGTTTATGGGATGGCTACACCTTC.

The chain combines TRBV24-1 with TRBJ2-5; 9 nucleotides match TRBD1. This CDR3 comprises 16 residues. V dropped 3 bases and J dropped 5; count of bases not matched to a gene: 9. Germline CDR1 is KGHDR and CDR2 is SFDVKD. CDR3 residues: CATSDRTGDGGETQYF. CDR3 DNA: TGTGCCACCAGTGATCGGACAGGGGATGGGGGGGAGACCCAGTACTTC.

This clonotype showed up just a few times. The rearrangement uses TRBV5-1 and TRBJ2-1, with TRBD1 matching over 8 bases. There are 14 residues in the CDR3. V lost 4 bases, J lost 6 bases, and 6 bases stayed unmatched. Per germline, CDR1 SGHRS and CDR2 YFSETQ. The CDR3 here is CASSLDREVNEQFF. The CDR3 DNA is TGCGCCAGCAGCCTGGACAGGGAGGTCAATGAGCAGTTCTTC.

This clonotype was seen more than once but under ten times. V and J are TRBV10-1 and TRBJ1-2; D not resolved. V gave up 0 bases and J gave up 3 bases, with 5 bases separating them. Per germline, CDR1 WNHNN and CDR2 SYGVQD (reference sequence). The CDR3 totals 13 residues. CDR3: CASSESADYGYTF. CDR3 bases: TGCGCCAGCAGTGAGTCGGCAGACTATGGCTACACCTTC.

This clonotype was detected only a few times. One end of the junction does not line up with germline, which may come from a read error. The J gene is TRBJ2-5, the V gene TRBV28, with 7 bases matching TRBD2. The germline CDR1 and CDR2 sequences are MDHEN and SYDVKM. This CDR3 comprises 12 residues. The chain's CDR3 is CASSLAGEALNF. The CDR3 DNA reads TGTGCCAGCAGTCTCGCGGGAGAGGCCCTCAACTTC.

CDR3 residues: CSARGLTGSGPAVGETQYF. The CDR3 DNA reads TGCAGTGCTAGAGGCCTTACGGGTAGCGGGCCCGCTGTAGGGGAGACCCAGTACTTC. The chain recombines TRBV20-1 with TRBJ2-5; 7 bases align to TRBD2. CDR3 length: 19 amino acids. Trimming removed 1 base from V and 5 bases from J; junction bases left unmatched: 22. CDR1 is DFQATT, CDR2 SNEGSKA, per germline (reference sequence).

The V gene is TRBV20-1, the J gene TRBJ2-7, with 8 positions matching TRBD1. V shed 6 bases, J shed 5 bases, and the junction held 12 bases outside the gene matches. Germline CDR1 is DFQATT and CDR2 is SNEGSKA (reference sequence). The CDR3 is made up of 14 amino acids. Here the CDR3 reads CSAQERTGRDEQYF. CDR3 nucleotide sequence: TGCAGTGCCCAAGAGCGGACAGGGCGCGACGAGCAGTACTTC.

This rearrangement joins TRBV5-1 to TRBJ2-5; TRBD1 matches 8 bases. Germline loops: CDR1 SGHRS, CDR2 YFSETQ. The CDR3 consists of 15 residues. With 2 bases clipped from V and 5 bases from J, the junction kept 8 bases outside the gene matches. The chain's CDR3 is CASSFGSGGTETQYF. The CDR3 nucleotides are TGCGCCAGCAGCTTTGGATCAGGGGGCACGGAGACCCAGTACTTC.

The V gene is TRBV5-1, the J gene TRBJ1-6; 10 bases are a match to TRBD1. CDR3 length: 18 amino acids. CDR1 is SGHRS, CDR2 YFSETQ, per germline. The V gene end was trimmed by 4 bases and the J gene end by 8 bases; junction bases not matched to a gene: 15. CDR3 in DNA: TGCGCCAGCAGCGAAGCCTCTTCCGGGACAGGGGTACATTCACCCCTCCACTTT. This gives the protein CASSEASSGTGVHSPLHF.

There are many counts of this clonotype. The chain carries TRBV6-2 or TRBV6-3 and TRBJ2-2; D is uncertain. This CDR3 has 13 residues. CDR1 is MNHEY and CDR2 is SVGEGT in the germline V gene. V was trimmed by 7 bases and J by 0 bases, leaving 6 bases between them. The CDR3 region has the DNA TGTGCCAGCAAACGACCGAACACCGGGGAGCTGTTTTTT. It translates to CASKRPNTGELFF.

The chain uses TRBV20-1 and TRBJ2-7; D could derive from TRBD1 or TRBD2 (5 bases each). This CDR3 comprises 11 residues. Germline V gives CDR1 DFQATT, CDR2 SNEGSKA (reference sequence). Trimming stripped 7 bases from V and 5 bases from J, with 12 bases between. The CDR3 DNA is TGCAGTGTCCTTGGGACCGACGAGCAGTACTTC. Encoded protein: CSVLGTDEQYF.

This clonotype was seen many times. This rearrangement joins TRBV20-1 to TRBJ2-7; D remains ambiguous. V dropped 4 bases and J dropped 3 bases, with 4 bases sitting between them. This CDR3 has 10 residues. Germline V gene data show CDR1 as DFQATT and CDR2 as SNEGSKA (reference sequence). The CDR3 region has the DNA TGCAGTGCTATCAACTACGAGCAGTACTTC. This codes for CSAINYEQYF.

CDR3 DNA: TGTGCCAGCAGCCCCGGGACAGGGGGCTTAAATGAGCAGTTCTTC. It encodes CASSPGTGGLNEQFF. The chain joins TRBV12-3 or TRBV12-4 to TRBJ2-1; 12 nucleotides match TRBD1. Losses at the gene ends were 6 bases for V and 7 bases for J; bases not matched to a gene: 7. This CDR3 has 15 residues.

This clonotype was detected only a few times. The V gene is TRBV20-1, the J gene TRBJ2-3; 7 bases match TRBD2. The CDR3 runs 15 residues. V was clipped by 2 bases and J by 2 bases; unmatched bases: 7. Germline V lookup: CDR1 DFQATT, CDR2 SNEGSKA (reference sequence). Written as DNA, the CDR3 is TGCAGTGCTAGAAACTGGGGGGGGGTCACAGATACGCAGTATTTT. Amino acid sequence: CSARNWGGVTDTQYF.

This chain connects TRBV28 to TRBJ2-3; no clear D. This CDR3 contains 13 residues. Per germline, CDR1 MDHEN and CDR2 SYDVKM. Trimming removed 3 bases at V and 5 bases at J, with 9 bases between. In nucleotides, the CDR3 is TGTGCCAGCAGTTTTAGGTCTGGAGATACGCAGTATTTT. Translating it yields CASSFRSGDTQYF.